This T cell receptor (beta chain) was captured in a study of a mutant IDH1 vaccine in newly diagnosed glioma. For the study at large: During weeks 1, 3, 5, 7, 11, 15, 19 and 23, patients received eight vaccinations.

As for time point: week 23, last vaccination. The vaccine gave 300 ug of a 20-mer mutant IDH1 peptide subcutaneously per dose. A remark on this clone: No antigen is known for it.

Produced via immunoSEQ multiplex PCR; TCRdb's table is partial and in-frame only. Of almost 85,000 clones listed, approximately 85% are singletons. There are 13 residues in the CDR3. Trimming took 9 bases from V and 6 from J, leaving 17 bases between them. Germline V CDR1 and CDR2: KGHSH, LQKENI. This TCR derives from a man aged 25-40 years with glioma. Some clones in this sample may be carry-over from other donors' samples. The sample was PBMCs, taken from a glioma patient whose treatment included an IDH1 peptide vaccine. The chain combines TRBV18 with TRBJ1-1; D call uncertain. CDR3 sequence reads: CASEEQRGAEAFF. The CDR3 nucleotides read TGTGCCAGTGAAGAGCAGCGGGGAGCTGAAGCTTTCTTT. Full variable domain (remainder filled in from reference TRBV18 and TRBJ1-1): NAGVMQNPRHLVRRRGQEARLRCSPMKGHSHVYWYRQLPEEGLKFMVYLQKENIIDESGMPKERFSAEFPKEGPSILRIQQVVRGDSAAYFCASEEQRGAEAFFGQGTRLTVV.